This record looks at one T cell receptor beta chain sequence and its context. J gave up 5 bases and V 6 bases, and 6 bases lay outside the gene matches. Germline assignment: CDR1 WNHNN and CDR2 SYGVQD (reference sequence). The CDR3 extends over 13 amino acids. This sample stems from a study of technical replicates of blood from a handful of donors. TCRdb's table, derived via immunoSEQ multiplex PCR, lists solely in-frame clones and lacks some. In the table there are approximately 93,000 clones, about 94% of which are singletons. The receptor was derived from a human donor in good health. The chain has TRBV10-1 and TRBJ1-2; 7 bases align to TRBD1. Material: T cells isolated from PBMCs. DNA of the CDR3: TGCGCCAGCAGCGCCGGGACAGATTATGGCTACACCTTC. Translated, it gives CASSAGTDYGYTF.